What follows is one T cell receptor (beta chain) and its context. The CDR3 covers 15 residues. Per the germline V gene, CDR1 is LGHNA and CDR2 is YNFKEQ. V lost 0 bases to trimming and J lost 7 bases; unmatched junction nucleotides: 6. The data are from a study of blood T cell repertoires in COVID-19. Clones were sequenced by immunoSEQ multiplex PCR, and TCRdb holds only the in-frame ones, with some missing. The data hold about 88,000 clones, with around 88% observed a single time. The origin of this receptor is a human donor in a cohort sampled during active COVID-19. V and J are TRBV4-2 and TRBJ2-5, with TRBD1 matching 9 bases. The sequencing sample was made of peripheral blood. The CDR3: CASSQDPGQGGTQYF. DNA for the CDR3: TGTGCCAGCAGCCAAGATCCGGGACAGGGAGGGACCCAGTACTTC.